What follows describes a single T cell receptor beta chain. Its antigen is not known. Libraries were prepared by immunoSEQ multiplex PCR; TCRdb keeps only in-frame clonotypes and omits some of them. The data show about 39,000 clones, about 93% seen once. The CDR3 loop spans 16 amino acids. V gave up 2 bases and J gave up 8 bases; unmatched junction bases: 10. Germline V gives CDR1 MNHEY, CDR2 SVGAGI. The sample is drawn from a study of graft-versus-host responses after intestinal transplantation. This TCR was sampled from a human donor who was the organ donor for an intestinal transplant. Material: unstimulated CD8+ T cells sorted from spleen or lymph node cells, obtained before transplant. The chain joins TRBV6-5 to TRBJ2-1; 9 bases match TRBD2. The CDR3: CASSYGSAGGPYEQFF. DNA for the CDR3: TGTGCCAGCAGTTACGGATCGGCGGGAGGGCCTTATGAGCAGTTCTTC.